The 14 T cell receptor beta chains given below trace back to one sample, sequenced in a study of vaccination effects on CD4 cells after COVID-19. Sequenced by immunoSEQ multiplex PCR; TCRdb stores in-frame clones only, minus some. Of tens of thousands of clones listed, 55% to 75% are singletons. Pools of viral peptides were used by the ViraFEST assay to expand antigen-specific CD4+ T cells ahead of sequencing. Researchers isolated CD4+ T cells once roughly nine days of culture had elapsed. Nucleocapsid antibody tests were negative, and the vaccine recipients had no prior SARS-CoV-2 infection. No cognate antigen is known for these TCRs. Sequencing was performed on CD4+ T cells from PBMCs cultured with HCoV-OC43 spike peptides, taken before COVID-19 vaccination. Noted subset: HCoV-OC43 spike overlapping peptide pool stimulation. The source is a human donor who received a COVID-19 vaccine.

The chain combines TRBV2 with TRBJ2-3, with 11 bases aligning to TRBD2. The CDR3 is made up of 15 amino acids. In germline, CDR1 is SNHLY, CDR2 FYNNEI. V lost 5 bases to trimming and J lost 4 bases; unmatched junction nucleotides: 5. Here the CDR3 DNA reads TGTGCCAGCAGTACTTTAGCGGGAGGGTCAGATACGCAGTATTTT. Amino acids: CASSTLAGGSDTQYF.

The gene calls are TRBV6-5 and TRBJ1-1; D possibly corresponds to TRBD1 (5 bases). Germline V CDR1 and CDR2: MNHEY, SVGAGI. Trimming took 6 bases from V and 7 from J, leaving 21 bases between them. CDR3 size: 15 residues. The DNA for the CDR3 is TGTGCCAGCAGCTCTCCGGGGGGAGCGAGGTATGAAGCTTTCTTT. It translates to CASSSPGGARYEAFF.

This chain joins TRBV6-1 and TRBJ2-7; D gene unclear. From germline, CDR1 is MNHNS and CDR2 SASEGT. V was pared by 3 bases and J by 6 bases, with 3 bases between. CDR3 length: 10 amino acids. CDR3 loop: CASSDGEQYF. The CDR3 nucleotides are TGTGCCAGCAGTGACGGCGAGCAGTACTTC.

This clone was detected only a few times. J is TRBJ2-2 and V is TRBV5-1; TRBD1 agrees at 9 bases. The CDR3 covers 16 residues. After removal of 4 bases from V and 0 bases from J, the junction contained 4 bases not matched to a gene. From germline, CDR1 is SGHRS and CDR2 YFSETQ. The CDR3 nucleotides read TGCGCCAGCAGCAACGGACAGGGGTCGAACACCGGGGAGCTGTTTTTT. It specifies CASSNGQGSNTGELFF.

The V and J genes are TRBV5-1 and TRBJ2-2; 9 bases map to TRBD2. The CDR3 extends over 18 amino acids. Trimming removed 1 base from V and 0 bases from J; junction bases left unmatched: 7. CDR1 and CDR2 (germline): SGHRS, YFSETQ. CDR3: CASSLRPGLAANTGELFF. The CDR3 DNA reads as TGCGCCAGCAGCTTGAGGCCGGGACTAGCCGCGAACACCGGGGAGCTGTTTTTT.

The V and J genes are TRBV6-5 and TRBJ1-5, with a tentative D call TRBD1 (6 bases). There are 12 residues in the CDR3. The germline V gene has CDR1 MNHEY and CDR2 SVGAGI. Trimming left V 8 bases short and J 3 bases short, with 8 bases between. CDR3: CASGQNNQPQHF. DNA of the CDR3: TGTGCCAGCGGACAGAACAATCAGCCCCAGCATTTT.

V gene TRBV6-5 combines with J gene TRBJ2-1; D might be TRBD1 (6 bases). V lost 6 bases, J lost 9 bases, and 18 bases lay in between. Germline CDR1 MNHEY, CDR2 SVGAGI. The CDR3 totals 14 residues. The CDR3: CASRVTGTKGEQFF. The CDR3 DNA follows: TGTGCCAGCAGGGTAACAGGGACCAAGGGTGAGCAGTTCTTC.

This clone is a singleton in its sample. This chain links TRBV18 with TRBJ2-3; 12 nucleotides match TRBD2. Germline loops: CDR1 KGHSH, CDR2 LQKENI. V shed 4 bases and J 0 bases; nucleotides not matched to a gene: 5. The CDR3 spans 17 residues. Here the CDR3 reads CASSLSSGGASTDTQYF. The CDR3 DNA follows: TGTGCCAGCTCACTGTCTAGCGGGGGGGCGAGCACAGATACGCAGTATTTT.

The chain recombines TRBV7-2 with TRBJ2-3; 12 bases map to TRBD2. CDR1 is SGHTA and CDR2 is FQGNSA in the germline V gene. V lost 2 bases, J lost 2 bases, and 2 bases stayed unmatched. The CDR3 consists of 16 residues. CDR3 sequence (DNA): TGTGCCAGCAGCTTACGACTAGCGGGAGCCACAGATACGCAGTATTTT. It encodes CASSLRLAGATDTQYF. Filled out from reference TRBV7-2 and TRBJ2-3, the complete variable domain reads GAGVSQSPSNKVTEKGKDVELRCDPISGHTALYWYRQSLGQGLEFLIYFQGNSAPDKSGLPSDRFSAERTGGSVSTLTIQRTQQEDSAVYLCASSLRLAGATDTQYFGPGTRLTVL.

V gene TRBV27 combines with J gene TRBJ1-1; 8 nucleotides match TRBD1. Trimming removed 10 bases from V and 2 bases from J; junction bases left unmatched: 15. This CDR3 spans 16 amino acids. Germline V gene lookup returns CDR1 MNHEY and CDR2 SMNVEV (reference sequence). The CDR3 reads CATRGRPDRGNTEAFF. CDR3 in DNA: TGTGCCACCAGGGGAAGACCCGACAGGGGAAACACTGAAGCTTTCTTT.

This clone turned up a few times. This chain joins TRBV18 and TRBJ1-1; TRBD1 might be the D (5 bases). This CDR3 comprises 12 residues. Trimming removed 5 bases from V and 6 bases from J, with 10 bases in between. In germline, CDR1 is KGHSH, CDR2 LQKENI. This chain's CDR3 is CASSGGTPEAFF. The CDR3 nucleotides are TGTGCCAGCTCAGGGGGGACCCCTGAAGCTTTCTTT.

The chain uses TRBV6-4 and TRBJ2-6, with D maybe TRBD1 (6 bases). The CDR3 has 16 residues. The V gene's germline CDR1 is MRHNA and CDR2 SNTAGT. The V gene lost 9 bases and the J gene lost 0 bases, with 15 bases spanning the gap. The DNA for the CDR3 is TGTGCCAGTGCCCGGGACACGTACTCTGGGGCCAACGTCCTGACTTTC. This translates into CASARDTYSGANVLTF.

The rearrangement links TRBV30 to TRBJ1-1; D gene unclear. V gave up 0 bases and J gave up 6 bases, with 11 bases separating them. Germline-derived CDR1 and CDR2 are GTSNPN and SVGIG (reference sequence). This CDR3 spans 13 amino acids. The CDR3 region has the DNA TGTGCCTGGAGTGTGAAAAGGCGTCCTGAAGCTTTCTTT. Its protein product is CAWSVKRRPEAFF.

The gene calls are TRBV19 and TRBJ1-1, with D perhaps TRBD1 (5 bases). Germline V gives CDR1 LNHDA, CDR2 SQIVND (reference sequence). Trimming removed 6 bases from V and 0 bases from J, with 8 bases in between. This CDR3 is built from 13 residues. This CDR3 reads CASRGRVNTEAFF. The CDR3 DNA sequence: TGTGCCAGTAGGGGACGGGTGAACACTGAAGCTTTCTTT.